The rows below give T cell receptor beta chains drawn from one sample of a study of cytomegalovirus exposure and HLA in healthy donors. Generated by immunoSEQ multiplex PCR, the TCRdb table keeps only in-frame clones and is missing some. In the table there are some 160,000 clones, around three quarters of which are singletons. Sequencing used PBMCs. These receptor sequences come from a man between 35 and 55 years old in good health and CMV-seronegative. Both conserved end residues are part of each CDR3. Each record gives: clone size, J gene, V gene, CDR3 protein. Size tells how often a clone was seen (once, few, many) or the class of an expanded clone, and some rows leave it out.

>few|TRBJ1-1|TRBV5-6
CASSWDRVRTEAFF
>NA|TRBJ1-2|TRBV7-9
CASSPTWGLDGYTF
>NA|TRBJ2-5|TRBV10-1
CASRASVQETQYF
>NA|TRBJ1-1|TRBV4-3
CASSQGDSGGAFF
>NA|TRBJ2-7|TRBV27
CASSLTTPGLAGAEQYF
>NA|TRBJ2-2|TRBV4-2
CASSPAGANTGELFF
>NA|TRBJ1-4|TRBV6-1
CASSARTGGREKLFF
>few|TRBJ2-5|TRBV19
CASSGQGQETQYF
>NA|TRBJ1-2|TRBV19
CASSTTGGSWVYTF
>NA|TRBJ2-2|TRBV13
CASSQLGTGGGELFF
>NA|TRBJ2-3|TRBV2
CASSDMRGAPRNTQYF
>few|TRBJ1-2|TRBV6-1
CAGSRDRATNYGYTF
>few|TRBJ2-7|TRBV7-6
CASARGLRYEQYF
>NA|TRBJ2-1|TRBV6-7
CASRTRRLAGLLNEQFF
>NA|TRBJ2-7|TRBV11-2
CASSLGLADSYEQYF
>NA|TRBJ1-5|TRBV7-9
CASSLGDRSNQPQHF
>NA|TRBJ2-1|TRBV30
CAWTSDTYNEQFF
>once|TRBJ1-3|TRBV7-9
CASSRGEGNTIYF
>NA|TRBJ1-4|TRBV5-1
CASSPTLGGEKLFF
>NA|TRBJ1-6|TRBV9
CASSGQGGRYNSPLHF
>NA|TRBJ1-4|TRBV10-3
CAIRREDEKLFF
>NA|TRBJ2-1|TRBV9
CASSVFERGPLEQFF
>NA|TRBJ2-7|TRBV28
CASSPSGLAGGFSYEQYF
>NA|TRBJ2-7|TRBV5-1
CASSLVGVAAYEQYF
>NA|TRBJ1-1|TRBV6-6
CASSPTSRTEAFF
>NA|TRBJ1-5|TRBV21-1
CASRPGGVKENQPQHF
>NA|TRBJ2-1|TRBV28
CASSSPGLVSYNEQFF
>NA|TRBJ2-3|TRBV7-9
CASSLLRTGSTDTQYF
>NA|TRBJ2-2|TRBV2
CASSELLQSGELFF
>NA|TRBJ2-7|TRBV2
CASRVMGASYEQYF
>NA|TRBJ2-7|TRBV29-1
CSVEDPMGQGFYEQYF
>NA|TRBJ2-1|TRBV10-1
CASSDYGAATNEQFF
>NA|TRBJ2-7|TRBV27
CASSSGRLSSYEQYF
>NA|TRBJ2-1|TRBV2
CASQAGNEQFF
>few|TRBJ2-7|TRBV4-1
CASSFRQGAYEQYF
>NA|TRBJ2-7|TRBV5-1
CASSLGGTGFYEQYF
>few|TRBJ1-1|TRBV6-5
CASSYSWGRDTEAFF
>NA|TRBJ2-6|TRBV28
CASSTRAGQGTAGANVLTF
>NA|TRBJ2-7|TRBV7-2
CASSLRLAGYEQYF
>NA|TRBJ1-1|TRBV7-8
CASSSSGVRGTEAFF
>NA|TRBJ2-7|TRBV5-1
CASSSPTRSYEQYF
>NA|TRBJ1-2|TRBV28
CASTAYAFAGFYGYTF
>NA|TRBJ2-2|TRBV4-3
CASSQAGTSGSYNTGELFF
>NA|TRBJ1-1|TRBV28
CASSLRGRVNPEAFF
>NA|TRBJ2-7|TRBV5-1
CASSSTGSSHEQYF
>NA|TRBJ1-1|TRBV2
CASRDRATEAFF
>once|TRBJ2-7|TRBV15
CATSRDKITVLWSYEQYF
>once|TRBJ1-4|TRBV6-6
CASSQRKTNEKLFF
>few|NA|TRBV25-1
CASSEFRAPYEQYF
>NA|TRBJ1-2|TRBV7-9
CASSSSYGYTF
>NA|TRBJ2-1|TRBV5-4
CASSLGFSGASYNEQFF
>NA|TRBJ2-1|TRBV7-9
CSSSPGTPTQFF
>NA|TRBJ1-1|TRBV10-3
CAISESTGYTEAFF
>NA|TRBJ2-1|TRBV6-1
CASRGQPNSYNEQFF